This is a list of T cell receptor beta chains from one sample in a study of blood T cell repertoires in COVID-19. The table came from immunoSEQ multiplex PCR; TCRdb's copy has only in-frame clones and leaves some out. The repertoire has around 300,000 clones, 88% of them found once; the top ten carry 1.5% to 2%. Sequencing used peripheral blood. Every receptor here comes from a woman in her 30s with COVID-19, enrolled during active disease. Each CDR3 is given with its conserved first and last residue. D genes are given only for firm matches. Not every row has a clone size; where given, it reads once, few, many or a size class.

clone size | J gene | D gene | V gene | CDR3 protein | CDR3 DNA
. | TRBJ1-5 | . | TRBV28 | CAGRNRASNQPQHF | TGTGCCGGCCGAAACAGGGCTAGCAATCAGCCCCAGCATTTT
. | TRBJ2-4 | . | TRBV13 | CASSHRVRLAKNIQYF | TGTGCCAGCAGCCACCGGGTTCGACTAGCCAAAAACATTCAGTACTTC
. | TRBJ1-5 | . | TRBV2 | CASSEGRRLNQPQHF | TGTGCCAGCAGTGAAGGGAGGCGTCTCAATCAGCCCCAGCATTTT
. | TRBJ2-7 | . | TRBV21-1 | CASKPDRGEGYEQYF | TGTGCCAGCAAGCCTGATCGGGGGGAAGGGTACGAGCAGTACTTC
. | TRBJ1-1 | . | TRBV11-2 | CASSSLTRNTEAFF | TGTGCCAGCAGCTCCCTCACACGGAACACTGAAGCTTTCTTT
. | TRBJ1-5 | TRBD1 | TRBV7-9 | CASSLSGGYNQPQHF | TGTGCCAGCAGCCTATCAGGGGGCTATAATCAGCCCCAGCATTTT
. | TRBJ2-3 | . | TRBV6-2/TRBV6-3 | CASSNDVRGQYF | TGTGCCAGCAGTAATGACGTCCGGGGGCAGTATTTT
. | TRBJ1-2 | . | TRBV7-9 | CASSLTNYGYTF | TGTGCCAGCAGCCTAACTAACTATGGCTACACCTTC
. | TRBJ2-2 | TRBD1 | TRBV28 | CASSLSSGGLTGELFF | TGTGCCAGCAGTCTATCATCAGGGGGCCTCACCGGGGAGCTGTTTTTT
. | TRBJ1-1 | TRBD1 | TRBV5-1 | CASSFGTGAAEAFF | TGCGCCAGCAGCTTCGGGACAGGGGCCGCTGAAGCTTTCTTT
. | TRBJ1-6 | . | TRBV5-1 | CASSLQSSYNSPLHF | TGCGCCAGCAGCTTACAGAGCTCCTATAATTCACCCCTCCACTTT
. | TRBJ2-1 | . | TRBV2 | CASRLNEQFF | TGTGCCAGCAGGCTAAATGAGCAGTTCTTC
. | TRBJ2-7 | . | TRBV6-2/TRBV6-3 | CASSPGQRGTYEQYF | TGTGCCAGCAGCCCAGGACAGCGGGGCACCTACGAGCAGTACTTC
. | TRBJ2-2 | TRBD1 | TRBV6-1 | CASSGERQGGTGELFF | TGTGCCAGCAGTGGGGAACGACAGGGTGGCACCGGGGAGCTGTTTTTT
. | TRBJ1-5 | TRBD1 | TRBV5-1 | CASSLPPDRKGGGLRRGQPQHF | TGCGCCAGCAGCCTTCCCCCCGACAGAAAAGGGGGCGGCTTGAGGCGGGGACAGCCCCAGCATTTT
once | TRBJ2-2 | . | TRBV11-2 | CASSPSNTGELFF | TGTGCCAGCAGCCCCTCGAACACCGGGGAGCTGTTTTTT
. | TRBJ2-5 | . | TRBV2 | CASSVGGGGLETQYF | TGTGCCAGCAGTGTAGGAGGGGGGGGATTAGAGACCCAGTACTTC
. | TRBJ1-2 | . | TRBV18 | CASSPRDLKGDGYTF | TGTGCCAGCTCACCGCGGGACCTCAAAGGGGATGGCTACACCTTC
. | TRBJ2-3 | . | TRBV9 | CASSVAPGQITDTQYF | TGTGCCAGCAGCGTAGCTCCAGGGCAAATCACAGATACGCAGTATTTT
. | TRBJ1-5 | TRBD1 | TRBV6-1 | CASSEAGTGPYSNQPQHF | TGTGCCAGCAGTGAAGCCGGGACAGGGCCCTATAGCAATCAGCCCCAGCATTTT
. | TRBJ2-7 | . | TRBV24-1 | CAPYYDEQYF | TGTGCCCCCTATTACGACGAGCAGTACTTC
. | TRBJ1-2 | TRBD1 | TRBV4-1 | CASSHYGQGYGYTF | TGCGCCAGCAGCCACTACGGACAGGGCTATGGCTACACCTTC
. | TRBJ1-1 | TRBD1 | TRBV4-2 | CASSVETGIKEAFF | TGTGCCAGCAGCGTTGAGACAGGGATAAAAGAAGCTTTCTTT
. | TRBJ2-3 | . | TRBV9 | CASSVGPTRGDTQYF | TGTGCCAGCAGCGTAGGGCCGACGCGGGGAGATACGCAGTATTTT
. | TRBJ1-1 | TRBD1 | TRBV16 | CASSQQGANTEAFF | TGTGCCAGCAGCCAACAGGGGGCGAACACTGAAGCTTTCTTT
. | TRBJ1-2 | . | TRBV11-2 | CASSLAQAYGYTF | TGTGCCAGCAGCTTAGCACAGGCCTATGGCTACACCTTC
. | TRBJ1-2 | . | TRBV19 | CASSPTGDYGYTF | TGTGCCAGTAGCCCTACAGGAGACTATGGCTACACCTTC
. | TRBJ2-1 | TRBD2 | TRBV7-9 | CASSSGLAGTSYNEQFF | TGTGCCAGCAGCTCGGGGCTAGCGGGGACTTCCTACAATGAGCAGTTCTTC
. | TRBJ1-6 | . | TRBV11-2 | CASSLNSGTSNSPLHF | TGTGCCAGCAGCCTTAATTCTGGGACTTCGAATTCACCCCTCCACTTT
. | TRBJ2-1 | . | TRBV15 | CATGSLGGDEQFF | TGTGCCACCGGGTCTCTGGGCGGGGATGAGCAGTTCTTC
. | TRBJ1-1 | TRBD1 | TRBV30 | CAWTITGGEAFF | TGTGCCTGGACTATTACAGGGGGTGAAGCTTTCTTT
. | TRBJ1-2 | . | TRBV29-1 | CSVEQAEGYTF | TGCAGCGTTGAACAGGCCGAGGGCTACACCTTC
. | TRBJ2-3 | . | TRBV6-6 | CASSYGGARTDTQYF | TGTGCCAGCAGTTACGGGGGGGCTCGCACAGATACGCAGTATTTT
. | TRBJ1-3 | . | TRBV15 | CATSRVGGGDPGNTIYF | TGTGCCACCAGCAGAGTCGGGGGGGGTGACCCTGGAAACACCATATATTTT
. | TRBJ2-7 | TRBD1 | TRBV4-1 | CASSPRDRVGEQYF | TGCGCCAGCAGCCCTCGGGACAGGGTGGGCGAGCAGTACTTC
. | TRBJ1-3 | . | TRBV6-5 | CASASSGNTIYF | TGTGCCAGCGCCAGCTCTGGAAACACCATATATTTT
. | TRBJ1-5 | TRBD1 | TRBV12-5 | CASGFGDRPNQPQHF | TGTGCTAGTGGTTTCGGGGACAGACCCAATCAGCCCCAGCATTTT
. | TRBJ1-2 | TRBD1 | TRBV10-3 | CAISDGRTGSLGYTF | TGTGCCATCAGTGATGGGCGGACAGGATCGCTCGGCTACACCTTC
once | TRBJ2-7 | . | TRBV7-2 | CASSLAWTAYEQYF | TGTGCCAGCAGCTTAGCTTGGACAGCCTACGAGCAGTACTTC
. | TRBJ2-5 | . | TRBV9 | CASSVGQGTETQYF | TGTGCCAGCAGCGTAGGTCAGGGGACGGAGACCCAGTACTTC